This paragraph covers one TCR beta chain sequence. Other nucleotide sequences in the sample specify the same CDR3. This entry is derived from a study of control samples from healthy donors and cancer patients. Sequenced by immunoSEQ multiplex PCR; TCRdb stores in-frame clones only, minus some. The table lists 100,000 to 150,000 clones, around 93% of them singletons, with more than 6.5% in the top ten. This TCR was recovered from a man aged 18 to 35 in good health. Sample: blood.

The CDR3 region is CASSTREDADTQYF. Written as DNA, the CDR3 is TGTGCCAGTAGTACTAGAGAAGATGCAGATACGCAGTATTTT. The chain is built from TRBV19 and TRBJ2-3; D is undetermined. The CDR3 contains 14 residues. Germline-derived CDR1 and CDR2 are LNHDA and SQIVND (reference sequence). The ends were cut back, 4 bases at V and 4 bases at J, with 12 bases in the middle.